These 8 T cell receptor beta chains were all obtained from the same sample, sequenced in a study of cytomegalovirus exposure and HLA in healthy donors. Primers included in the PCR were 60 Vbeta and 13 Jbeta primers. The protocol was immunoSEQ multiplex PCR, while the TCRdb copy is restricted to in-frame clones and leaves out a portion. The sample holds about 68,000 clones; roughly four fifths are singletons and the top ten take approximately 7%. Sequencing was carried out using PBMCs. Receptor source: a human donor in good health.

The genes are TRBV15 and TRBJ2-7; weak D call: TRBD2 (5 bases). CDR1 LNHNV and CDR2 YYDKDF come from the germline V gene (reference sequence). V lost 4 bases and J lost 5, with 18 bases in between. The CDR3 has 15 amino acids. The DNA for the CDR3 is TGTGCCACCAGCACCGCCCCGGGGAACAAAAACGAGCAGTACTTC. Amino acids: CATSTAPGNKNEQYF.

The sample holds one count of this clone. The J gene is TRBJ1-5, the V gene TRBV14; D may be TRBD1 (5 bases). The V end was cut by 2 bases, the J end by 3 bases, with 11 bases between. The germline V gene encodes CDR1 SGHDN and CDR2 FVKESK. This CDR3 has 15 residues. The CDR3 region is CASSQQGVDNQPQHF. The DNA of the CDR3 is TGTGCCAGCAGCCAACAAGGGGTAGACAATCAGCCCCAGCATTTT.

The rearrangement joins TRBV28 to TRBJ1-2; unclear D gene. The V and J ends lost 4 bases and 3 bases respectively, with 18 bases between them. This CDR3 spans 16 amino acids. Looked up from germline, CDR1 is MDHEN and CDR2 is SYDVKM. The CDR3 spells CASSSPEGVSYYGYTF. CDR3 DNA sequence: TGTGCCAGCAGTTCCCCCGAGGGCGTCTCGTACTATGGCTACACCTTC.

CDR3 nucleotides: TGCGCCAGCAGCTTGGCGGACACATCTGGGGCCAACGTCCTGACTTTC. This sequence encodes CASSLADTSGANVLTF. The chain joins TRBV5-1 to TRBJ2-6, with D tentatively TRBD1 (5 bases). V dropped 0 bases and J dropped 1 base, with 8 bases sitting between them. CDR3 length: 16 residues. Per germline, CDR1 SGHRS and CDR2 YFSETQ.

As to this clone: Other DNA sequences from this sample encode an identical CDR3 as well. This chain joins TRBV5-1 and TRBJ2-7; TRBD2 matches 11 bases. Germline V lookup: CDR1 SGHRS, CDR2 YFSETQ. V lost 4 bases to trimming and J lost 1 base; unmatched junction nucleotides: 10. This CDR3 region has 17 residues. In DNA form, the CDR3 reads TGCGCCAGCAGCCCGGGGCTAGCGGGGGGCTTATCCTACGAGCAGTACTTC. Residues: CASSPGLAGGLSYEQYF.

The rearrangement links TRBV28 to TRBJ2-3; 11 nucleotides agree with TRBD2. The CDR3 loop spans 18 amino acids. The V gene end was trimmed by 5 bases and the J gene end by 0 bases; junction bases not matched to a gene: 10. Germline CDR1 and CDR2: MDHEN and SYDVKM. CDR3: CASSPTGTSGFSTDTQYF. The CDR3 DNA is TGTGCCAGCAGTCCTACCGGGACTAGCGGCTTTAGCACAGATACGCAGTATTTT.

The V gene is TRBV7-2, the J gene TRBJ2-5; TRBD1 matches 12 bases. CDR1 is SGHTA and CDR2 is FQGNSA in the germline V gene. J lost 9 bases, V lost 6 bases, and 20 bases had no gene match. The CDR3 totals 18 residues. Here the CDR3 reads CASRKGTGGRPSGGAQYF. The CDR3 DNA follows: TGTGCCAGCAGAAAAGGGACAGGGGGCCGACCGAGTGGGGGGGCCCAGTACTTC.

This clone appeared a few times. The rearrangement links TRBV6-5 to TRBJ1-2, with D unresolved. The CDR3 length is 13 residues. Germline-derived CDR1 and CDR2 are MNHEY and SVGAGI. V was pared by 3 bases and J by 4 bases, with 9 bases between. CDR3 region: CASSYRGLYGYTF. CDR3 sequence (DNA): TGTGCCAGCAGTTATCGCGGCCTCTATGGCTACACCTTC.